This passage covers 10 T cell receptor beta chains from one sample sequenced in a study of T cell changes during pregnancy in multiple sclerosis. TCRdb's copy holds only in-frame clones and misses some; the assay was immunoSEQ multiplex PCR. The sample lists around 75,000 clones; 90% to 95% were seen once. The sequencing used CD4+ T cells from peripheral blood mononuclear cells, collected in the third trimester of pregnancy. These receptors were taken from a female donor in good health, enrolled as a control in a pregnancy study.

The V call is TRBV9, the J call TRBJ2-1, with 8 bases matching TRBD2. The V gene's germline CDR1 is SGDLS and CDR2 YYNGEE. V lost 3 bases to trimming and J lost 0 bases; unmatched junction nucleotides: 2. This CDR3 comprises 15 residues. The CDR3 region has the DNA TGTGCCAGCAGCGGAAGCGGGGGCTCCTACAATGAGCAGTTCTTC. Translated: CASSGSGGSYNEQFF. The full variable domain, its missing parts supplied by reference TRBV9 and TRBJ2-1, is DSGVTQTPKHLITATGQRVTLRCSPRSGDLSVYWYQQSLDQGLQFLIQYYNGEERAKGNILERFSAQQFPDLHSELNLSSLELGDSALYFCASSGSGGSYNEQFFGPGTRLTVL.

This chain joins TRBV7-9 and TRBJ1-1; D is perhaps TRBD1 (6 bases). This CDR3 has 15 amino acids. Germline V CDR1 and CDR2: SEHNR, FQNEAQ (reference sequence). V was pared by 1 base and J by 8 bases, with 17 bases between. Here the CDR3 DNA reads TGTGCCAGCAGCTTAGGGGGAGGGAAGGGGGGAGAAGCTTTCTTT. Translated, it gives CASSLGGGKGGEAFF.

V and J are TRBV6-4 and TRBJ2-1; weak D call: TRBD1 (5 bases). V was trimmed by 0 bases and J by 9 bases, leaving 15 bases between them. This CDR3 spans 15 amino acids. Germline CDR1 and CDR2: MRHNA and SNTAGT. CDR3: CASSDSNDQGSEQFF. The CDR3 nucleotides are TGTGCCAGCAGTGACTCGAACGACCAGGGTTCTGAGCAGTTCTTC.

V and J are TRBV5-1 and TRBJ1-2, with 8 bases that match TRBD1. Germline CDR1 and CDR2: SGHRS and YFSETQ. V shed 4 bases, J shed 7 bases, and the junction held 9 bases outside the gene matches. The CDR3 has 14 residues. The CDR3 loop is CASSAGGLNLGYTF. The CDR3 bases are TGCGCCAGCAGCGCAGGGGGCCTGAATCTTGGCTACACCTTC. Looking up the rest from reference TRBV5-1 and TRBJ1-2 gives the full variable domain: KAGVTQTPRYLIKTRGQQVTLSCSPISGHRSVSWYQQTPGQGLQFLFEYFSETQRNKGNFPGRFSGRQFSNSRSEMNVSTLELGDSALYLCASSAGGLNLGYTFGSGTRLTVV.

This chain links TRBV5-5 with TRBJ1-1; possibly TRBD1 for D (5 bases). Trimming removed 2 bases at V and 1 base at J, with 15 bases between. This CDR3 has 16 residues. CDR1 is SGHKS and CDR2 is YYEKEE in the germline V gene (reference sequence). This CDR3 is CASSFRFKGSNTEAFF. CDR3 nucleotides: TGTGCCAGCAGCTTCCGCTTCAAGGGGTCGAACACTGAAGCTTTCTTT.

Only one count was recorded for this clone. The rearrangement joins TRBV27 to TRBJ2-7, with D perhaps matching TRBD1 (5 bases). The CDR3 length is 14 residues. V lost 6 bases and J lost 3, with 15 bases in between. In germline, CDR1 is MNHEY, CDR2 SMNVEV (reference sequence). The CDR3 DNA reads as TGTGCCAGCAGCCCTGGGTGGGGCCTCTACGAGCAGTACTTC. It translates to CASSPGWGLYEQYF.

The genes are TRBV2 and TRBJ1-2; D is undetermined. This CDR3 comprises 12 residues. The V gene lost 2 bases and the J gene lost 5 bases, with 6 bases spanning the gap. Germline loops: CDR1 SNHLY, CDR2 FYNNEI. CDR3 bases: TGTGCCAGCAGTGAACGGTGGTATGGCTACACCTTC. This gives the protein CASSERWYGYTF. Together with reference TRBV2 and TRBJ1-2, the CDR3 gives the full variable domain: EPEVTQTPSHQVTQMGQEVILRCVPISNHLYFYWYRQILGQKVEFLVSFYNNEISEKSEIFDDQFSVERPDGSNFTLKIRSTKLEDSAMYFCASSERWYGYTFGSGTRLTVV.

The chain uses TRBV19 and TRBJ1-1, with unresolved D. V was clipped by 0 bases and J by 6 bases, with 8 bases between them. CDR1 and CDR2 (germline): LNHDA, SQIVND (reference sequence). The length of the CDR3 is 13 residues. CDR3: CASSIDPRSEAFF. CDR3 sequence (DNA): TGTGCCAGTAGTATAGATCCCCGGTCTGAAGCTTTCTTT.

This chain connects TRBV6-4 to TRBJ2-2; 11 bases are a match to TRBD2. This CDR3 comprises 16 residues. J was trimmed by 1 base and V by 4 bases; bases with no gene match: 2. Germline lookup yields CDR1 MRHNA and CDR2 SNTAGT. The CDR3 is CASSAGLAENTGELFF. DNA of the CDR3: TGTGCCAGCAGTGCGGGACTAGCGGAGAACACCGGGGAGCTGTTTTTT.

The chain combines TRBV6-5 with TRBJ1-3; D is possibly TRBD1 (6 bases). Trimming removed 6 bases from V and 4 bases from J, with 13 bases in between. Germline lookup yields CDR1 MNHEY and CDR2 SVGAGI. CDR3 length equals 14 residues. The CDR3 bases are TGTGCCAGCAGCCGAGGGGGGGCAGGAAACACCATATATTTT. This translates into CASSRGGAGNTIYF.